The source of this T cell receptor beta chain is a study of T cell repertoires in cytomegalovirus infection (dated by TCRdb to the late 2010s). With regard to the full study: The peptide stimulations were aimed at well-studied HLA-B-restricted epitopes as well as recently identified HLA-C-restricted CMV epitopes, whose presentation resists viral immunomodulation. Donor HLA type was relevant to the analysis, because carriage of CMV infection together with the matching HLA type was indicated by public TCR beta signatures. What the work shows at the level of the full study, not this receptor alone: In the ex vivo response, HLA-C-restricted CMV-specific TCR beta clonotypes were dominant, and in two of eight donors the single most frequent clonotype came from this HLA-C-restricted group. Cumulative frequency of public TCR beta family members discriminated carriers of CMV infection plus the relevant HLA type in this cohort and an independent approximately 350-donor cohort.

This specimen's treatment or condition label, per the study, means: in vitro stimulation with specific CMV peptide epitopes to enrich CMV-specific T cells. CDR1 and CDR2 are read off the germline V gene as SGHVS and FNYEAQ. The CDR3 holds 18 amino acids from the cysteine to the phenylalanine. Only the CDR3 region is kept as DNA, spanning 54 bases read in frame from base 1. Compared with germline, V lacks 3 bases and J lacks 2 bases; bases without a gene match: 10. This clonotype appeared many times. The antigen it recognizes is unknown. Per-base quality was not reported, and no clone a single base away is much larger than it. The instrument was an Illumina HiSeq 1500. TCRdb applied fastp at Q25 and MiXCR to the public reads, then kept only in-frame beta chains. Duplicate CDR3 protein sequences are folded into a single record with the most common DNA and genes. The sample table lists fewer than 1,000,000 distinct CDR3 sequences, around 30% of them with a count of one. 11% to 15% of the sample belongs to the ten largest clones.

The material was cultured CD8+ T cells from PBMCs, obtained from culture after CMV antigen stimulation. The TCR comes from a human donor in good health (CMV status not recorded). Some clones in this sample may be carry-over from other donors' samples. In this chain, TRBV7-6 is recombined with TRBJ2-2, and TRBD1 matches 9 of the central bases. The CDR3 sequence is CASSLYSGTGLNTGELFF. The DNA sequence is as follows: TGTGCCAGCAGCTTGTATTCCGGGACAGGGTTAAACACCGGGGAGCTGTTTTTT.